Below, 27 T cell receptor beta chains from the same sample are listed, as sequenced in a study of blood T cell repertoires in COVID-19. Produced via immunoSEQ multiplex PCR; TCRdb's table is partial and in-frame only. The sample contains roughly 45,000 clones, 90% of which appear only once. Sequenced material: peripheral blood. The receptors come from a man in his sixties or seventies with active COVID-19.

The rearrangement uses TRBV6-6 and TRBJ2-7; D not certain. Germline CDR1 reads MNHNY; CDR2 reads SVGAGI (reference sequence). V lost 1 base to trimming and J lost 2 bases, with 6 bases between them. The CDR3 has 13 residues. DNA of the CDR3: TGTGCCAGCAGTTACTTCGACACCTACGAGCAGTACTTC. Amino acids: CASSYFDTYEQYF.

V and J are TRBV5-4 and TRBJ2-7; the match to TRBD2 covers 9 bases. CDR3 size: 15 residues. Germline trimming cut 4 bases from V and 2 bases from J; bases unmatched to any gene: 7. The germline gives CDR1 SGHNT, CDR2 YYREEE (reference sequence). CDR3 protein: CASSKAGGLAYEQYF. The CDR3 bases are TGTGCCAGCAGCAAAGCGGGAGGCTTAGCCTACGAGCAGTACTTC.

The chain combines TRBV24-1 with TRBJ2-1, with 11 bases that match TRBD1. Losses at the gene ends were 1 base for V and 0 bases for J; bases not matched to a gene: 4. Germline loops: CDR1 KGHDR, CDR2 SFDVKD. The CDR3 length is 18 residues. CDR3 sequence: CATSDLRTGGPSYNEQFF. The CDR3 DNA sequence: TGTGCCACCAGTGATTTACGGACAGGGGGCCCCTCCTACAATGAGCAGTTCTTC.

The chain links TRBV12-3 or TRBV12-4 to TRBJ2-2; unclear D gene. Trimming removed 7 bases at V and 9 bases at J, with 9 bases between. The CDR3 spans 11 residues. The CDR3 sequence is CASTGPRELFF. CDR3 DNA sequence: TGTGCCAGCACGGGTCCGAGGGAGCTGTTTTTT.

The chain joins TRBV7-6 to TRBJ2-5, with 7 nucleotides matching TRBD2. Trimming removed 3 bases from V and 5 bases from J; junction bases left unmatched: 9. Germline V gives CDR1 SGHVS, CDR2 FNYEAQ. This CDR3 has 15 residues. In DNA form, the CDR3 reads TGTGCCAGCAGCTTTGCGGGAGCCATATTGGAGACCCAGTACTTC. Translated, it gives CASSFAGAILETQYF.

This clone was picked up a small number of times. The V gene is TRBV19, the J gene TRBJ2-3, with D perhaps matching TRBD2 (7 bases). V was shortened by 2 bases and J by 3 bases, with 12 bases between the two germline ends. Germline CDR1 LNHDA, CDR2 SQIVND (reference sequence). The CDR3 contains 15 residues. CDR3 region: CASSIREGVTDTQYF. CDR3 in DNA: TGTGCCAGTAGTATAAGGGAGGGGGTTACAGATACGCAGTATTTT.

V gene TRBV19 combines with J gene TRBJ1-5; D not resolved. The CDR3 has 16 amino acids. Trimming cost V 1 base and J 2 bases, with 12 bases left between them. Germline V CDR1 and CDR2: LNHDA, SQIVND (reference sequence). The DNA for the CDR3 is TGTGCCAGTAGTATAGGGGGAGGAACTGGCAATCAGCCCCAGCATTTT. Translated, it gives CASSIGGGTGNQPQHF.

This chain joins TRBV25-1 and TRBJ2-1; 9 bases match TRBD2. Germline V gives CDR1 MGHDK, CDR2 SYGVNS. The CDR3 spans 13 residues. The junction had 3 bases not matched to a gene; V was cut back by 3 bases and J by 9 bases. The CDR3 bases are TGTGCCAGCAGTGACACTAGCGGGCCTGAGCAGTTCTTC. Amino acids: CASSDTSGPEQFF.

The chain recombines TRBV6-5 with TRBJ1-3; D ambiguous. Trimming took off 7 bases at V and 0 bases at J, with 13 bases between the two ends. This CDR3 has 15 amino acids. Germline V lookup: CDR1 MNHEY, CDR2 SVGAGI. CDR3 sequence: CASTRDGSSGNTIYF. CDR3 sequence (DNA): TGTGCCAGCACCCGCGACGGGAGCTCTGGAAACACCATATATTTT.

The chain carries TRBV24-1 and TRBJ2-1; D is uncertain. The CDR3 length is 12 residues. CDR1 and CDR2 (germline): KGHDR, SFDVKD. Trimming removed 10 bases from V and 6 bases from J, with 12 bases in between. The DNA for the CDR3 is TGTGCCACGGGTGACTTTGTCAATGAGCAGTTCTTC. This gives the protein CATGDFVNEQFF.

The chain joins TRBV6-2 or TRBV6-3 to TRBJ2-1, with 9 bases that match TRBD2. The germline gives CDR1 MNHEY, CDR2 SVGEGT. The ends lost 5 bases at V and 3 bases at J; junction bases unmatched: 8. The CDR3 is 16 residues long. The CDR3 DNA reads as TGTGCCAGCAGTAAATTAGCGGGAGTTAACTACAATGAGCAGTTCTTC. It codes for CASSKLAGVNYNEQFF.

The V call is TRBV19, the J call TRBJ2-2; 9 positions match TRBD2. Looked up from germline, CDR1 is LNHDA and CDR2 is SQIVND (reference sequence). The CDR3 consists of 15 residues. V was pared by 6 bases and J by 3 bases, with 5 bases of the junction left unmatched. CDR3: CASRGGLADTGELFF. As DNA, the CDR3 is TGTGCCAGTAGAGGGGGACTAGCTGACACCGGGGAGCTGTTTTTT. The full variable domain, completed using reference TRBV19 and TRBJ2-2, is DGGITQSPKYLFRKEGQNVTLSCEQNLNHDAMYWYRQDPGQGLRLIYYSQIVNDFQKGDIAEGYSVSREKKESFPLTVTSAQKNPTAFYLCASRGGLADTGELFFGEGSRLTVL.

The chain employs TRBV18 and TRBJ2-7; 8 nucleotides agree with TRBD1. Germline assignment: CDR1 KGHSH and CDR2 LQKENI. The trim removed 3 bases at V and 3 bases at J, leaving 4 bases unmatched. The CDR3 spans 14 residues. CDR3 residues: CASSPRDRGYEQYF. DNA for the CDR3: TGTGCCAGCTCACCTAGAGACAGGGGCTACGAGCAGTACTTC.

The rearrangement uses TRBV3-1 (or the pseudogene TRBV3-2) and TRBJ2-2; 7 bases map to TRBD2. This CDR3 contains 13 residues. V lost 3 bases to trimming and J lost 7 bases; unmatched junction nucleotides: 2. Germline V gene lookup returns CDR1 LGHDT and CDR2 YNNKEL (reference sequence). The CDR3 sequence: CASSHTGGGELFF. DNA of the CDR3: TGTGCCAGCAGCCACACGGGGGGCGGGGAGCTGTTTTTT.

The chain recombines TRBV7-2 with TRBJ1-3; D gene uncertain. The germline V gene has CDR1 SGHTA and CDR2 FQGNSA. The V end was cut by 0 bases, the J end by 1 base, with 7 bases between. The CDR3 length is 15 residues. In DNA, the CDR3 is TGTGCCAGCAGCTTAGCCGCGACTTCTGGAAACACCATATATTTT. Translating gives CASSLAATSGNTIYF.

The CDR3 loop is CASSPIGDRANYGYTF. DNA for the CDR3: TGTGCCAGCAGTCCAATCGGGGACAGGGCTAACTATGGCTACACCTTC. The chain combines TRBV27 with TRBJ1-2, with 9 bases lining up with TRBD1. This CDR3 comprises 16 residues. V lost 5 bases and J lost 0; bases outside the gene matches: 7. Germline V lookup: CDR1 MNHEY, CDR2 SMNVEV (reference sequence).

J is TRBJ2-3 and V is TRBV7-2, with 11 positions matching TRBD1. The germline V gene has CDR1 SGHTA and CDR2 FQGNSA. This CDR3 contains 15 residues. V shed 4 bases and J 4 bases; nucleotides not matched to a gene: 4. The CDR3 is CASSYRTGGPDTQYF. CDR3 coding DNA: TGTGCCAGCAGCTACCGGACAGGGGGCCCAGATACGCAGTATTTT.

On this clone itself: Other nucleotide sequences from this sample produce the same CDR3. The rearrangement links TRBV7-2 to TRBJ2-2; D gene ambiguous. This CDR3 is built from 14 residues. Germline V gives CDR1 SGHTA, CDR2 FQGNSA. The V and J ends lost 1 base and 1 base respectively, with 4 bases between them. This chain's CDR3 is CASSLVQNTGELFF. As DNA, the CDR3 is TGTGCCAGCAGCTTAGTCCAGAACACCGGGGAGCTGTTTTTT.

J is TRBJ2-5 and V is TRBV5-1; 11 bases fit TRBD1. In germline, CDR1 is SGHRS, CDR2 YFSETQ. The CDR3 runs to 16 residues. J was trimmed by 5 bases and V by 4 bases; bases with no gene match: 10. This CDR3 is CASSGTVGQGAETQYF. The DNA of the CDR3 is TGCGCCAGCAGCGGAACTGTCGGACAGGGGGCGGAGACCCAGTACTTC. The complete variable domain, with remaining parts taken from reference TRBV5-1 and TRBJ2-5, reads KAGVTQTPRYLIKTRGQQVTLSCSPISGHRSVSWYQQTPGQGLQFLFEYFSETQRNKGNFPGRFSGRQFSNSRSEMNVSTLELGDSALYLCASSGTVGQGAETQYFGPGTRLLVL.

J is TRBJ2-5 and V is TRBV10-3, with TRBD1 matching over 7 bases. The germline V gene encodes CDR1 ENHRY and CDR2 SYGVKD. V trimming: 6 bases; J trimming: 5 bases; junction bases outside the gene matches: 9. The CDR3 totals 14 residues. CDR3 nucleotide sequence: TGTGCCATCAGCAGACAGGGATCCGTGGAGACCCAGTACTTC. Its translation is CAISRQGSVETQYF.

This chain uses TRBV28 with TRBJ2-3; TRBD2 agrees at 13 bases. This CDR3 is built from 17 residues. Germline V lookup: CDR1 MDHEN, CDR2 SYDVKM. V lost 7 bases to trimming and J lost 5 bases; unmatched junction nucleotides: 12. In DNA, the CDR3 is TGTGCCAGCATCCAACTAGCGGGAGGGCCGGGGGGAGATACGCAGTATTTT. As protein: CASIQLAGGPGGDTQYF.

V gene TRBV19 combines with J gene TRBJ2-7, with TRBD1 identical over 8 bases. The CDR3 is 14 residues long. With V trimmed by 3 bases and J by 4 bases, 5 bases remained unmatched. Looked up from germline, CDR1 is LNHDA and CDR2 is SQIVND (reference sequence). The CDR3 spells CASSIGTGPYEQYF. In DNA form, the CDR3 reads TGTGCCAGTAGTATCGGGACAGGCCCTTACGAGCAGTACTTC.

The rearrangement joins TRBV2 to TRBJ2-7; 10 positions agree with TRBD2. V shed 4 bases and J 6 bases; nucleotides not matched to a gene: 9. Germline assignment: CDR1 SNHLY and CDR2 FYNNEI. The CDR3 has 15 residues. CDR3 nucleotide sequence: TGTGCCAGCAGTGTTCTAGCGGGGGACCTCGGCGAGCAGTACTTC. As protein: CASSVLAGDLGEQYF.

V gene TRBV28 combines with J gene TRBJ2-4; possible D gene TRBD2, 6 bases. The length of the CDR3 is 16 residues. Germline CDR1 reads MDHEN; CDR2 reads SYDVKM. V lost 8 bases and J 6 bases, leaving 23 bases between the germline ends. CDR3 loop: CASSGSPRLRGNIQYF. CDR3 coding DNA: TGTGCCAGCTCCGGCAGTCCTCGCTTGCGGGGAAACATTCAGTACTTC.

The gene calls are TRBV19 and TRBJ1-6, with TRBD1 matching 11 bases. Germline V gene lookup returns CDR1 LNHDA and CDR2 SQIVND (reference sequence). CDR3 size: 13 residues. V lost 8 bases, J lost 13 bases, and 7 bases stayed unmatched. The chain's CDR3 is CASEGQGGLPLHF. In DNA, the CDR3 is TGTGCCAGTGAGGGACAGGGGGGCTTGCCCCTCCACTTT.

V gene TRBV6-5 combines with J gene TRBJ1-2; 11 nucleotides line up with TRBD1. Per the germline V gene, CDR1 is MNHEY and CDR2 is SVGAGI. J lost 7 bases, V lost 6 bases, and 10 bases had no gene match. The CDR3 spans 15 residues. This chain's CDR3 is CASSKDRGQTVGYTF. The CDR3 nucleotides are TGTGCCAGCAGCAAGGACAGGGGGCAAACGGTTGGCTACACCTTC.

The chain joins TRBV12-5 to TRBJ2-3; D not resolved. The CDR3 runs to 13 residues. Trimming pared 9 bases from V and 11 bases from J, leaving 21 bases between. Germline values: CDR1 LGHNT, CDR2 FRNRAP. The CDR3 DNA reads TGTGCTAGCGCAAAATCCATCCCGGTAGAGCAGTATTTT. Its translation is CASAKSIPVEQYF.